These 16 T cell receptor beta chains share one sample of origin, sequenced in a study of T cells after yellow fever vaccination. TCRdb itself ran the 5' RACE reads through MiXCR, one entry per CDR3 protein. The sample holds 300,000 or so distinct CDR3 sequences, about 4% seen once. The sample was PBMCs, taken 5 days after the yellow fever booster vaccination. Receptors were obtained from a man aged 18-30 years who received the YFV17D yellow fever vaccine.

The sample holds a few counts of this clonotype. J is TRBJ2-3 and V is TRBV3-1; TRBD2 agrees at 9 bases. This CDR3 has 18 residues. The V gene end was trimmed by 8 bases and the J gene end by 2 bases; junction bases not matched to a gene: 17. Germline CDR1 is LGHDT and CDR2 is YNNKEL (reference sequence). The chain's CDR3 is CASSNPGASGGFTDTQYF. CDR3 nucleotide sequence: TGTGCCAGCTCCAACCCGGGTGCCAGCGGGGGGTTCACAGATACGCAGTATTTT.

Only a few counts were recorded for this clonotype. The chain couples TRBV7-9 to TRBJ1-1; TRBD1 is a possible D gene (5 bases). The CDR3 totals 12 residues. Germline V CDR1 and CDR2: SEHNR, FQNEAQ (reference sequence). Trimming took 6 bases from V and 5 from J, leaving 10 bases between them. CDR3 sequence (DNA): TGTGCCAGCAGACCCGGGGCGACTGAAGCTTTCTTT. Amino acid sequence: CASRPGATEAFF.

In its sample, this clonotype was seen many times. V and J are TRBV5-1 and TRBJ2-1; a weak D match, TRBD2 (6 bases). This CDR3 has 14 amino acids. V lost 2 bases, J lost 8 bases, and 14 bases lay in between. Germline V gene data show CDR1 as SGHRS and CDR2 as YFSETQ. The CDR3 reads CASSFGGGGDEQFF. The CDR3, as DNA: TGCGCCAGCAGCTTTGGCGGAGGAGGGGATGAGCAGTTCTTC.

This clonotype has a handful of counts. The chain joins TRBV21-1 to TRBJ1-2; the D segment call TRBD1 is taken from the table without a DNA check. TRBV21-1 is a documented pseudogene. This CDR3 region has 17 residues. CDR3 bases: TGTGCCAGCAGCAGCCCTCTGCGACAGGGAGATTCCTATGGCTACACCTTC. It yields the protein CASSSPLRQGDSYGYTF.

V usage is TRBV6-5 and J usage is TRBJ2-2, with D unresolved. Per germline, CDR1 MNHEY and CDR2 SVGAGI. With 4 bases removed from V and 2 bases from J, the gap between germline ends came to 8 bases. The CDR3 is 14 amino acids. The chain's CDR3 is CASSWQRNTGELFF. The CDR3 DNA sequence: TGTGCCAGCAGTTGGCAGAGAAACACCGGGGAGCTGTTTTTT.

This clonotype was seen at least ten times. This chain connects TRBV25-1 to TRBJ2-5, with D possibly being TRBD2 (5 bases). The CDR3 is 14 residues long. The V gene lost 5 bases and the J gene lost 0 bases, with 10 bases spanning the gap. Germline V gene sequence: CDR1 MGHDK, CDR2 SYGVNS. The CDR3 sequence: CASSRGIHQETQYF. For the CDR3, the DNA is TGTGCCAGCAGTCGAGGGATCCACCAAGAGACCCAGTACTTC.

The genes are TRBV12-3 or TRBV12-4 and TRBJ2-2, with a possible D match to TRBD1 (5 bases). There are 13 residues in the CDR3. V was shortened by 4 bases and J by 5 bases, with 8 bases between the two germline ends. CDR3 in amino acids: CASSSRTTGELFF. The DNA of the CDR3 is TGTGCCAGCAGTTCCAGGACAACCGGGGAGCTGTTTTTT.

The rearrangement joins TRBV7-3 to TRBJ2-1; D is perhaps TRBD2 (5 bases). Germline V lookup: CDR1 SGHTA, CDR2 FQGTGA. V lost 5 bases and J 10 bases, leaving 24 bases between the germline ends. This CDR3 is built from 16 residues. The CDR3 spells CASSRTGEGTTKEQFF. CDR3 nucleotide sequence: TGTGCCAGCAGCCGGACGGGCGAGGGAACGACTAAAGAGCAGTTCTTC.

V is TRBV20-1 and J is TRBJ2-1, with D unclear. The V gene lost 6 bases and the J gene lost 6 bases, with 9 bases spanning the gap. The germline CDR1 and CDR2 sequences are DFQATT and SNEGSKA (reference sequence). This CDR3 contains 11 residues. CDR3: CSAPSVNEQFF. The CDR3 region has the DNA TGCAGTGCCCCCTCGGTCAATGAGCAGTTCTTC.

This CDR3 is CASRAGGIQETQYF. CDR3 sequence (DNA): TGTGCCAGCAGGGCGGGGGGAATCCAAGAGACCCAGTACTTC. The chain links TRBV28 to TRBJ2-5, with 8 bases aligning to TRBD2. Unmatched junction bases numbered 4, after V lost 6 bases and J lost 1 base. Germline CDR1 reads MDHEN; CDR2 reads SYDVKM. CDR3 length equals 14 residues.

This chain connects TRBV19 to TRBJ2-1, with D possibly TRBD2 on 6 matching bases. Trimming removed 1 base from V and 4 bases from J, with 17 bases in between. This CDR3 has 17 amino acids. Germline CDR1 reads LNHDA; CDR2 reads SQIVND (reference sequence). The CDR3 protein is CASSIVLTGTYYNEQFF. As DNA, the CDR3 is TGTGCCAGTAGTATAGTCCTAACCGGGACTTATTACAATGAGCAGTTCTTC.

The rearrangement links TRBV9 to TRBJ1-3; no clear D gene. The CDR3 loop spans 16 amino acids. V lost 1 base to trimming and J lost 0 bases, with 11 bases between them. The germline V gene encodes CDR1 SGDLS and CDR2 YYNGEE. CDR3 in amino acids: CASSVTDGYSGNTIYF. The CDR3 nucleotides are TGTGCCAGCAGCGTAACCGACGGCTACTCTGGAAACACCATATATTTT.

This clonotype was counted many times. This chain joins TRBV20-1 and TRBJ1-2; 7 nucleotides agree with TRBD1. Germline CDR1 DFQATT, CDR2 SNEGSKA (reference sequence). V was clipped by 0 bases and J by 6 bases; unmatched bases: 10. This CDR3 region has 15 residues. The CDR3, as DNA: TGCAGTGCTAGAGATTGGACAGGTTCTCAACATGGCTACACCTTC. It encodes CSARDWTGSQHGYTF.

This clonotype has a count of ten or more. The chain combines TRBV12-3 or TRBV12-4 with TRBJ2-1, with 11 nucleotides matching TRBD2. The V and J ends lost 6 bases and 7 bases, in that order; junction bases with no gene match: 8. CDR3 length: 15 amino acids. CDR3 residues: CASSQLAGARNEQFF. The CDR3 nucleotides read TGTGCCAGCAGCCAACTAGCGGGGGCTAGGAATGAGCAGTTCTTC.

The V call is TRBV2, the J call TRBJ2-1; D is undetermined. The CDR3 contains 13 residues. Germline CDR1 and CDR2: SNHLY and FYNNEI. Trimming took 2 bases from V and 5 from J, leaving 7 bases between them. The DNA for the CDR3 is TGTGCCAGCAGTGAACAGGCCAACAATGAGCAGTTCTTC. This translates into CASSEQANNEQFF. The full variable domain, its missing parts supplied by reference TRBV2 and TRBJ2-1, is EPEVTQTPSHQVTQMGQEVILRCVPISNHLYFYWYRQILGQKVEFLVSFYNNEISEKSEIFDDQFSVERPDGSNFTLKIRSTKLEDSAMYFCASSEQANNEQFFGPGTRLTVL.

A few counts support this clonotype. Written as DNA, the CDR3 is TGCAGTGCTAGCGAGGGGCCCGGGGAGCTGTTTTTT. Translating it yields CSASEGPGELFF. The rearrangement links TRBV20-1 to TRBJ2-2; D possibly matches TRBD1 or TRBD2 (5 bases each). Germline CDR1 is DFQATT and CDR2 is SNEGSKA (reference sequence). V lost 3 bases and J lost 6, with 8 bases in between. The CDR3 loop spans 12 amino acids.